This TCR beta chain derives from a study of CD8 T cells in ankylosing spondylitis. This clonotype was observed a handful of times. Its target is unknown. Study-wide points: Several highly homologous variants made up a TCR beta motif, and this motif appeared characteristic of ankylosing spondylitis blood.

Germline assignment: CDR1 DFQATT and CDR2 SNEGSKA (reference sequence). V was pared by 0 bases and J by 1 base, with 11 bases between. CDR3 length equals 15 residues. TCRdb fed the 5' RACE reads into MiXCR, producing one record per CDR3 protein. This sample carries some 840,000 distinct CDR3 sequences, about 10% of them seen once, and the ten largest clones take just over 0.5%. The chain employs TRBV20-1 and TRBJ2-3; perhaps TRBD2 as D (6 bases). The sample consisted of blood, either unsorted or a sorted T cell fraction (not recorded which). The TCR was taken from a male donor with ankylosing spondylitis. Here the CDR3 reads CSARDSERGTDTQYF. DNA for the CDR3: TGCAGTGCTAGAGATTCCGAGCGGGGCACAGATACGCAGTATTTT.